The 12 T cell receptor beta chains below were found in one sample sequenced in a study of cytomegalovirus exposure and HLA in healthy donors. It was with 60 Vbeta and 13 Jbeta primers that the PCR ran. This table comes from immunoSEQ multiplex PCR, and its TCRdb copy is limited to in-frame clones, with some not included. The sample has roughly 200,000 clones; approximately 80% are singletons. The sequenced material came from PBMCs. The receptors were sampled from a boy between 2 and 10 years old in good health and CMV-seronegative.

The chain couples TRBV7-9 to TRBJ2-4; D gene uncertain. V was shortened by 1 base and J by 6 bases, with 7 bases between the two germline ends. This CDR3 contains 13 residues. Germline CDR1 and CDR2: SEHNR and FQNEAQ (reference sequence). CDR3: CASSLGAANIQYF. DNA of the CDR3: TGTGCCAGCAGCTTAGGGGCAGCAAACATTCAGTACTTC.

The V call is TRBV4-2, the J call TRBJ2-7; tentatively, D is TRBD1 (6 bases). The CDR3 covers 15 residues. The V gene lost 4 bases and the J gene lost 5 bases, with 18 bases spanning the gap. In germline, CDR1 is LGHNA, CDR2 YNFKEQ. In DNA form, the CDR3 reads TGTGCCAGCAGCCTTGGGGACAAGGCCGCTGACGAGCAGTACTTC. Translated: CASSLGDKAADEQYF.

This clone was detected only a few times. The chain combines TRBV30 with TRBJ2-5, with D unclear. Matching the DNA end better, TRBJ2-7 makes the J call doubtful. The CDR3 consists of 17 residues. Germline lookup yields CDR1 GTSNPN and CDR2 SVGIG (reference sequence). The chain's CDR3 is CAWSPGLRPSASYEQYF. The CDR3 DNA reads TGTGCCTGGAGCCCAGGCCTCCGACCCTCAGCTTCCTACGAGCAGTACTTC.

This chain connects TRBV6-1 to TRBJ2-7; 12 bases match TRBD1. CDR1 MNHNS and CDR2 SASEGT come from the germline V gene. The V and J ends lost 6 bases and 6 bases, in that order; junction bases with no gene match: 6. This CDR3 comprises 14 residues. The CDR3: CASRDRDRGLEQYF. CDR3 bases: TGTGCCAGCAGGGACCGGGACAGGGGGCTCGAGCAGTACTTC.

This chain joins TRBV5-4 and TRBJ1-1; D possibly corresponds to TRBD1 (5 bases). CDR1 is SGHNT and CDR2 is YYREEE in the germline V gene (reference sequence). Trimming pared 4 bases from V and 4 bases from J, leaving 8 bases between. The CDR3 loop spans 12 amino acids. As DNA, the CDR3 is TGTGCCAGCAGCCAGGGTGGCACTGAAGCTTTCTTT. It yields the protein CASSQGGTEAFF.

The rearrangement joins TRBV7-9 to TRBJ1-2; 7 bases map to TRBD1. CDR1 and CDR2 from the germline V gene are SEHNR and FQNEAQ (reference sequence). This CDR3 contains 12 residues. The trim removed 5 bases at V and 8 bases at J, leaving 5 bases unmatched. CDR3: CASSPSGGGYTF. The CDR3 DNA follows: TGTGCCAGCAGCCCCTCAGGGGGAGGCTACACCTTC.

The V and J genes are TRBV11-3 and TRBJ2-7; tentatively, D is TRBD2 (6 bases). The CDR3 runs 16 residues. Trimming removed 3 bases at V and 3 bases at J, with 18 bases between. From germline, CDR1 is SGHNT and CDR2 YENEEA. CDR3 in amino acids: CASSFPKTGAYYEQYF. CDR3 nucleotides: TGTGCCAGCAGCTTCCCTAAAACGGGAGCGTACTACGAGCAGTACTTC.

This chain uses TRBV19 with TRBJ1-5, with TRBD1 matching over 9 bases. Germline V CDR1 and CDR2: LNHDA, SQIVND (reference sequence). The CDR3 runs 15 residues. V lost 3 bases, J lost 7 bases, and 7 bases stayed unmatched. CDR3 sequence reads: CASSILGTGLQPQHF. The CDR3 coding sequence is TGTGCCAGTAGTATTCTGGGGACAGGGCTACAGCCCCAGCATTTT.

This chain uses TRBV27 with TRBJ1-2; 9 bases are a match to TRBD1. With V trimmed by 6 bases and J by 6 bases, 5 bases remained unmatched. Germline V CDR1 and CDR2: MNHEY, SMNVEV (reference sequence). The CDR3 contains 13 residues. The CDR3 here is CASSTRDRDGYTF. CDR3 in DNA: TGTGCCAGCAGCACCCGGGACAGGGATGGCTACACCTTC.

J is TRBJ1-2 and V is TRBV29-1; perhaps TRBD1 as D (5 bases). The ends were cut back, 3 bases at V and 8 bases at J, with 10 bases in the middle. Germline V gene lookup returns CDR1 SQVTM and CDR2 ANQGSEA. The length of the CDR3 is 11 residues. The CDR3 nucleotides are TGCAGCGTTGAGGGGGGTGGAGGCTACACCTTC. Translated: CSVEGGGGYTF. The full variable domain, its missing parts supplied by reference TRBV29-1 and TRBJ1-2, is SAVISQKPSRDICQRGTSLTIQCQVDSQVTMMFWYRQQPGQSLTLIATANQGSEATYESGFVIDKFPISRPNLTFSTLTVSNMSPEDSSIYLCSVEGGGGYTFGSGTRLTVV.

This clone was detected only once. J is TRBJ2-1 and V is TRBV30; 10 nucleotides agree with TRBD2. Per germline, CDR1 GTSNPN and CDR2 SVGIG (reference sequence). With V trimmed by 1 base and J by 3 bases, 9 bases remained unmatched. The CDR3 runs 17 residues. The CDR3 spells CAWSGSPSGGNYNEQFF. Here the CDR3 DNA reads TGTGCCTGGAGTGGATCCCCTAGCGGGGGCAACTACAATGAGCAGTTCTTC.

The J gene is TRBJ1-4, the V gene TRBV27; 10 bases align to TRBD1. CDR3 length equals 14 residues. CDR1 and CDR2 from the germline V gene are MNHEY and SMNVEV (reference sequence). The J segment lost 5 bases and the V segment lost 10 bases, leaving 7 bases of the junction unmatched. The CDR3 DNA sequence: TGTGCCACCAAGAGGGACAGGGGAAATGAAAAACTGTTTTTT. Protein sequence: CATKRDRGNEKLFF.